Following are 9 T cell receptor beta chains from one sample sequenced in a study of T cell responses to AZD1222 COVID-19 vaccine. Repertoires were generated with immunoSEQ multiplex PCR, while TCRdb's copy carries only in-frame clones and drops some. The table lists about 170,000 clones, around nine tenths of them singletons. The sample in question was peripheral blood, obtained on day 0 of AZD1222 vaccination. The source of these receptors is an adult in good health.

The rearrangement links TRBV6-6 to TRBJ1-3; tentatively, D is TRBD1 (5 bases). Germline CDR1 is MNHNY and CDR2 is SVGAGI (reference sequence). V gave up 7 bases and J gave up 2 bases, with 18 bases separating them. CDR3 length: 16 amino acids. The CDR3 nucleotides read TGTGCCAGCACCTCGAGGGGTGGAGGGACTGGAAACACCATATATTTT. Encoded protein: CASTSRGGGTGNTIYF.

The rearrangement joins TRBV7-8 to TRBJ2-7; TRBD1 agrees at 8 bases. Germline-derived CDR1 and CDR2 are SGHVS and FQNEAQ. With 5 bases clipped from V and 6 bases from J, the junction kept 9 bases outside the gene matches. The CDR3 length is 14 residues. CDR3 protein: CASSRRTGSGEQYF. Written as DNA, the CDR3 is TGTGCCAGCAGCCGTAGGACAGGGTCTGGCGAGCAGTACTTC.

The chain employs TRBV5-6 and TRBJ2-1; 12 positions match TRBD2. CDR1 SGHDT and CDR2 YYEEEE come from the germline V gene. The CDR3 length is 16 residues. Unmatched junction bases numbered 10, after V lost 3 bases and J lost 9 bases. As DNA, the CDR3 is TGTGCCAGCAGCTGGTTGACTAGCGGGAGTGGACGTGAGCAGTTCTTC. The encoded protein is CASSWLTSGSGREQFF. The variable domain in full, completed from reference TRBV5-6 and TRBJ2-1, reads DAGVTQSPTHLIKTRGQQVTLRCSPKSGHDTVSWYQQALGQGPQFIFQYYEEEERQRGNFPDRFSGHQFPNYSSELNVNALLLGDSALYLCASSWLTSGSGREQFFGPGTRLTVL.

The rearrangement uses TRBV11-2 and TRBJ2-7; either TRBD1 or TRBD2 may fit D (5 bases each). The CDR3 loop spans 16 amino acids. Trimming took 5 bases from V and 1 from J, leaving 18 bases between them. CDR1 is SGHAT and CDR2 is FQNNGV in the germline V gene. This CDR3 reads CASSSLGTVRSYEQYF. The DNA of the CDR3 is TGTGCCAGCAGCAGCCTCGGGACGGTCAGATCCTACGAGCAGTACTTC.

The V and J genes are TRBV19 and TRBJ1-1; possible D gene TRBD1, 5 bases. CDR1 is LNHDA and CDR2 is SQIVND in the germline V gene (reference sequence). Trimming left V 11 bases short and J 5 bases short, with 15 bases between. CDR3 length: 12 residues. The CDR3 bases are TGTGCCCCCGGAGCCCGGGGGACTGAAGCTTTCTTT. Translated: CAPGARGTEAFF. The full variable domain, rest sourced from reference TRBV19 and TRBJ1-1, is DGGITQSPKYLFRKEGQNVTLSCEQNLNHDAMYWYRQDPGQGLRLIYYSQIVNDFQKGDIAEGYSVSREKKESFPLTVTSAQKNPTAFYLCAPGARGTEAFFGQGTRLTVV.

CDR3: CASSQTGTGDGYTF. In DNA form, the CDR3 reads TGCGCCAGCAGCCAAACCGGGACAGGGGACGGCTACACCTTC. The chain couples TRBV4-3 to TRBJ1-2; 10 bases map to TRBD1. Germline CDR1 reads LGHNA; CDR2 reads YSLEER. CDR3 length equals 14 residues. The junction had 5 bases not matched to a gene; V was cut back by 2 bases and J by 8 bases.

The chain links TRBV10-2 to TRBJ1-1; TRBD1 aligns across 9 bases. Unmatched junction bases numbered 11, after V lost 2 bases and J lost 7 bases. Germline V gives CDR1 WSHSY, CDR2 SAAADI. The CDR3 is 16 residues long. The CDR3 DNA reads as TGCGCCAGCAGTGAGCCGGGACAGGGTCTCAGGAGTGAAGCTTTCTTT. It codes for CASSEPGQGLRSEAFF.

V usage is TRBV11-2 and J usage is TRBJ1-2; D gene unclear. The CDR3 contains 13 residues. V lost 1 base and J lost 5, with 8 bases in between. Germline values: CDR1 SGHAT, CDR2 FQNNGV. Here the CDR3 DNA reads TGTGCCAGCAGCTTAGGGGCAAGGTATGGCTACACCTTC. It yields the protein CASSLGARYGYTF.

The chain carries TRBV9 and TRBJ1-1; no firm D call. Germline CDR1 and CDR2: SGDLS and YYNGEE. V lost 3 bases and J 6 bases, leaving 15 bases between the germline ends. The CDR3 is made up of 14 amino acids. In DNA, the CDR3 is TGTGCCAGCAGCGCCATACGGGATTCGGCTGAAGCTTTCTTT. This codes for CASSAIRDSAEAFF.